These T cell receptor beta chains were read from a single sample in a study of blood T cell dynamics during melanoma immunotherapy. The repertoire was sequenced with immunoSEQ multiplex PCR; TCRdb's copy has only in-frame clones and lacks some. The data hold some 15,000 clones, with approximately 94% observed a single time. The sequenced sample was effector memory CD8+ T cells from blood, obtained from a patient treated with checkpoint blockade. These receptors were taken from a human donor with melanoma. The CDR3 runs from the conserved cysteine through the conserved F or W. A D gene is named only where the DNA matches it firmly. Clone size is stated in some rows and not others, as once, few, many or a class when expanded.

TRBJ2-5	TRBV2	.	.	CARGDDRKTQYF	TGTGCCAGGGGGGACGATCGCAAGACCCAGTACTTC
TRBJ2-3	TRBV7-8	.	.	CASSLIGGSTDTQYF	TGTGCCAGCAGCTTGATTGGCGGAAGCACAGATACGCAGTATTTT
TRBJ2-7	TRBV9	.	TRBD2	CASSRTSGKTYEQYF	TGTGCCAGCAGCAGGACTAGCGGGAAAACCTACGAGCAGTACTTC
TRBJ2-7	TRBV7-2	.	.	CASSLPRDHAGYEQYF	TGTGCCAGCAGCTTACCCCGGGACCACGCTGGCTACGAGCAGTACTTC
TRBJ1-2	TRBV5-4	.	TRBD1	CASSFGTGALNGYTF	TGTGCCAGCAGCTTTGGGACAGGGGCCCTCAATGGCTACACCTTC
TRBJ2-7	TRBV29-1	.	.	CSVVDGSSYEQYF	TGCAGCGTTGTAGACGGCTCTTCCTACGAGCAGTACTTC
TRBJ2-7	TRBV6-5	.	.	CASSSTDSYEQYF	TGTGCCAGCAGTTCCACAGACTCCTACGAGCAGTACTTC
TRBJ2-3	TRBV10-3	.	TRBD2	CAISESGDSPGLAGASTDTQYF	TGTGCCATCAGTGAGTCTGGGGACTCTCCGGGACTAGCGGGAGCTAGCACAGATACGCAGTATTTT
TRBJ1-2	TRBV28	.	TRBD1	CASSSDREKSNYGYTF	TGTGCCAGCAGTTCGGACAGGGAAAAATCTAACTATGGCTACACCTTC
TRBJ2-7	TRBV27	once	TRBD1	CASSLSGDSPTPYEQYF	TGTGCCAGCAGTTTATCGGGGGACAGCCCTACCCCCTACGAGCAGTACTTC
TRBJ2-3	TRBV7-8	.	TRBD2	CASRSSGRVTDTQYF	TGTGCCAGCAGGTCTAGCGGGAGGGTGACAGATACGCAGTATTTT
TRBJ2-1	TRBV28	.	.	CASSFLVGNNEQFF	TGTGCCAGCAGTTTTCTAGTGGGTAACAATGAGCAGTTCTTC
TRBJ2-2	TRBV7-6	.	TRBD1	CASSKRGPELFF	TGTGCCAGCAGCAAGAGGGGGCCGGAGCTGTTTTTT
TRBJ2-7	TRBV28	.	.	CASSLSSSYEQYF	TGTGCCAGCAGTTTGTCGTCGTCCTACGAGCAGTACTTC
TRBJ2-7	TRBV29-1	.	TRBD2	CSVVGLAGSYEQYF	TGCAGCGTTGTCGGGCTAGCGGGATCCTACGAGCAGTACTTC
TRBJ2-7	TRBV5-1	.	TRBD2	CASSLESGTYEQYF	TGCGCCAGCAGCTTGGAGAGCGGGACCTACGAGCAGTACTTC
TRBJ2-4	TRBV5-1	.	TRBD1	CASSLARQGPAKNIQYF	TGCGCCAGCAGCTTGGCTAGACAGGGACCAGCCAAAAACATTCAGTACTTC
TRBJ1-5	TRBV5-6	.	.	CASSSGLQPQHF	TGTGCCAGCAGCTCCGGACTCCAGCCCCAGCATTTT
TRBJ1-3	TRBV13	.	.	CASKESGNTIYF	TGTGCCAGCAAGGAATCTGGAAACACCATATATTTT
TRBJ2-5	TRBV15	.	TRBD2	CATSRDRSSGGQETQYF	TGTGCCACCAGCAGAGATCGGTCTAGCGGAGGGCAAGAGACCCAGTACTTC
TRBJ2-1	TRBV18	.	.	CASSSSPPYNEQFF	TGTGCCAGCTCATCTTCTCCTCCTTACAATGAGCAGTTCTTC
TRBJ2-7	TRBV7-8	.	TRBD1	CASSNRDRGSYEQYF	TGTGCCAGCAGCAACCGGGACAGGGGGTCCTACGAGCAGTACTTC
TRBJ1-1	TRBV28	.	TRBD1	CASSLGTVEAFF	TGTGCCAGCAGTTTAGGGACAGTTGAAGCTTTCTTT
TRBJ2-2	TRBV19	.	TRBD2	CASSRRLAGVTGELFF	TGTGCCAGTAGTCGACGACTAGCGGGAGTGACCGGGGAGCTGTTTTTT
TRBJ2-7	TRBV2	.	.	CASSVSQLVNEQYF	TGTGCCAGCAGTGTGAGTCAGTTGGTAAACGAGCAGTACTTC
TRBJ2-1	TRBV9	.	TRBD1	CASSVEGGDEQFF	TGTGCCAGCAGCGTAGAAGGGGGCGATGAGCAGTTCTTC
TRBJ2-7	TRBV27	.	.	CASSLTGPGYEQYF	TGTGCCAGCAGTTTAACCGGGCCTGGCTACGAGCAGTACTTC
TRBJ1-5	TRBV27	few	.	CASSLGVRSNQPQHF	TGTGCCAGCAGTTTAGGAGTGCGGAGCAATCAGCCCCAGCATTTT
TRBJ2-7	TRBV11-1	.	TRBD1	CASSPRTGTTYEQYF	TGTGCCAGCAGCCCGAGGACAGGGACAACCTACGAGCAGTACTTC
TRBJ2-7	TRBV27	.	.	CASSFGGPSSF	TGTGCCAGCAGTTTCGGAGGGCCCTCGAGCTTC
TRBJ2-1	TRBV2	.	.	CASSGTTSYNEQFF	TGTGCCAGCAGTGGGACTACTTCCTACAATGAGCAGTTCTTC
TRBJ2-7	TRBV5-1	.	.	CASSFGSSYEQYF	TGCGCCAGCAGCTTCGGGAGTAGCTACGAGCAGTACTTC
TRBJ2-7	TRBV13	.	TRBD1	CASSQGQGFWGQYF	TGTGCCAGCAGCCAGGGACAGGGTTTTTGGGGGCAGTACTTC
TRBJ2-7	TRBV27	.	.	CASSFGRSYEQYF	TGTGCCAGCAGTTTCGGCAGGTCCTACGAGCAGTACTTC
TRBJ1-4	TRBV9	.	TRBD1	CASSVAGTGREKLFF	TGTGCCAGCAGCGTAGCCGGGACAGGGCGTGAAAAACTGTTTTTT
TRBJ1-4	TRBV13	.	.	CASGGSREKLFF	TGTGCCAGCGGAGGGTCTCGTGAAAAACTGTTTTTT
TRBJ1-2	TRBV29-1	.	.	CSVESRYGYTF	TGCAGCGTTGAAAGCCGCTATGGCTACACCTTC
TRBJ2-1	TRBV5-4	.	.	CASSLSGGKQFF	TGTGCCAGCAGCTTGTCTGGGGGCAAGCAGTTCTTC
TRBJ1-2	TRBV6-1	.	.	CASTVGHLSNYGYTF	TGTGCCAGCACCGTAGGACACTTGAGTAACTATGGCTACACCTTC
TRBJ2-4	TRBV28	.	.	CASTRPGAKNIQYF	TGTGCCAGCACCCGACCAGGGGCCAAAAACATTCAGTACTTC
TRBJ2-5	TRBV9	once	TRBD2	CASSGPGEREGETQYF	TGTGCCAGCAGCGGTCCTGGGGAGCGGGAGGGGGAGACCCAGTACTTC
TRBJ2-7	TRBV18	.	TRBD2	CASSPPKGTSESYEQYF	TGTGCCAGCTCACCACCGAAAGGGACTAGTGAGTCCTACGAGCAGTACTTC
TRBJ2-7	TRBV28	.	.	CASSFGRGDYEQYF	TGTGCCAGCAGTTTTGGGCGCGGGGACTACGAGCAGTACTTC
TRBJ2-1	TRBV27	.	.	CASTLGGAYNEQFF	TGTGCCAGCACCCTTGGGGGTGCCTACAATGAGCAGTTCTTC